What follows are 16 T cell receptor beta chains derived from one specimen sequenced in a study of CD8 T cells in ankylosing spondylitis (dated by TCRdb to the late 2010s). For these TCRs, the target antigens are not known. The library was obtained by 5' RACE. TCRdb shows the sequencer as Illumina HiSeq 2500. In-frame beta chains were kept once TCRdb had trimmed the public reads at Q25 with fastp and called clones with MiXCR. One record per CDR3 amino acid sequence lists the most common genes and DNA. This sample is represented by around 480,000 distinct CDR3 sequences; roughly 15% of them were singletons. Under 1.2% of the sample goes to the ten largest clones. The paper as a whole reports these results and caveats: A TCR beta motif of about eight highly homologous amino acid variants appeared characteristic of blood from ankylosing spondylitis patients.

The sample taken for sequencing was blood, either unsorted or a sorted T cell fraction (not recorded which). The receptors here all came from a male donor with ankylosing spondylitis.

The CDR3 is CASSSLTGGGDGYTF. As DNA, the CDR3 is TGCGCCAGCAGCTCCTTGACAGGGGGCGGGGATGGCTACACCTTC. This rearrangement joins TRBV5-1 to TRBJ1-2; 10 nucleotides line up with TRBD1. CDR1 is SGHRS, CDR2 YFSETQ, per germline. The CDR3 has 15 residues. V dropped 3 bases and J dropped 6; count of bases not matched to a gene: 8.

This clonotype appeared a few times. V and J are TRBV2 and TRBJ1-2; 12 bases agree with TRBD1. The CDR3 length is 16 residues. Unmatched junction bases numbered 8, after V lost 5 bases and J lost 4 bases. Germline CDR1 is SNHLY and CDR2 is FYNNEI. The CDR3 DNA follows: TGTGCCAGCAGTAGGGGACAGGGGGCTATGAGCTATGGCTACACCTTC. Its protein product is CASSRGQGAMSYGYTF.

This clonotype was seen only a few times. This rearrangement joins TRBV9 to TRBJ2-7; the D is unclear. Trimming cost V 0 bases and J 6 bases, with 19 bases left between them. Germline CDR1 SGDLS, CDR2 YYNGEE. This CDR3 has 16 amino acids. The CDR3 here is CASSVALTGPDAEQYF. Written as DNA, the CDR3 is TGTGCCAGCAGCGTAGCTTTGACGGGTCCGGATGCCGAGCAGTACTTC. The complete variable domain, with remaining parts taken from reference TRBV9 and TRBJ2-7, reads DSGVTQTPKHLITATGQRVTLRCSPRSGDLSVYWYQQSLDQGLQFLIQYYNGEERAKGNILERFSAQQFPDLHSELNLSSLELGDSALYFCASSVALTGPDAEQYFGPGTRLTVT.

This clonotype was counted between two and nine times. This chain uses TRBV5-5 with TRBJ2-3; TRBD1 or TRBD2 may be the D gene (5 bases each). The ends were cut back, 4 bases at V and 4 bases at J, with 16 bases in the middle. CDR3 length equals 15 residues. Germline loops: CDR1 SGHKS, CDR2 YYEKEE (reference sequence). CDR3 protein: CASSRAGGFPDTQYF. The CDR3 DNA reads TGTGCCAGCAGCCGGGCTGGGGGATTCCCAGATACGCAGTATTTT. The whole variable domain, filled in from reference TRBV5-5 and TRBJ2-3, reads DAGVTQSPTHLIKTRGQQVTLRCSPISGHKSVSWYQQVLGQGPQFIFQYYEKEERGRGNFPDRFSARQFPNYSSELNVNALLLGDSALYLCASSRAGGFPDTQYFGPGTRLTVL.

This chain links TRBV7-2 with TRBJ1-6; 8 bases map to TRBD1. V dropped 1 base and J dropped 7; count of bases not matched to a gene: 6. Germline V gives CDR1 SGHTA, CDR2 FQGNSA. The CDR3 is made up of 16 amino acids. For the CDR3, the DNA is TGTGCCAGCAGCTTAGGTCCAGGGGGCAACAATTCACCCCTCCACTTT. It is translated as CASSLGPGGNNSPLHF. The full variable domain, with the rest looked up from reference TRBV7-2 and TRBJ1-6, is GAGVSQSPSNKVTEKGKDVELRCDPISGHTALYWYRQSLGQGLEFLIYFQGNSAPDKSGLPSDRFSAERTGGSVSTLTIQRTQQEDSAVYLCASSLGPGGNNSPLHFGNGTRLTVT.

This chain links TRBV28 with TRBJ2-7; 10 positions agree with TRBD1. This CDR3 contains 15 residues. The trim removed 6 bases at V and 3 bases at J, leaving 8 bases unmatched. Looked up from germline, CDR1 is MDHEN and CDR2 is SYDVKM. CDR3 nucleotides: TGTGCCAGCAGCCCCCTTGGACAGGGGGGCTACGAGCAGTACTTC. This codes for CASSPLGQGGYEQYF. Using reference TRBV28 and TRBJ2-7 for the parts outside the CDR3, the full variable domain is DVKVTQSSRYLVKRTGEKVFLECVQDMDHENMFWYRQDPGLGLRLIYFSYDVKMKEKGDIPEGYSVSREKKERFSLILESASTNQTSMYLCASSPLGQGGYEQYFGPGTRLTVT.

V is TRBV18 and J is TRBJ1-5; D is perhaps TRBD1 (6 bases). V gave up 8 bases and J gave up 5 bases, with 13 bases separating them. From germline, CDR1 is KGHSH and CDR2 LQKENI. The CDR3 spans 13 residues. The CDR3 coding sequence is TGTGCCAGCACCTGGACAGAGGATCAGCCCCAGCATTTT. Encoded protein: CASTWTEDQPQHF.

The chain joins TRBV20-1 to TRBJ1-1; the D gene is possibly TRBD1 (5 bases). The CDR3 length is 16 residues. The germline V gene encodes CDR1 DFQATT and CDR2 SNEGSKA (reference sequence). The V and J ends lost 0 bases and 0 bases respectively, with 14 bases between them. The CDR3 region is CSARDRAGTMNTEAFF. The CDR3 bases are TGCAGTGCTAGAGATCGGGCAGGGACCATGAACACTGAAGCTTTCTTT.

The chain recombines TRBV30 with TRBJ1-1; 8 bases agree with TRBD1. This CDR3 is built from 14 residues. Looked up from germline, CDR1 is GTSNPN and CDR2 is SVGIG (reference sequence). V gave up 3 bases and J gave up 2 bases; unmatched junction bases: 5. The CDR3: CAWRLQGANTEAFF. Written as DNA, the CDR3 is TGTGCCTGGAGACTCCAGGGGGCTAACACTGAAGCTTTCTTT.

This clonotype has a handful of counts. The chain combines TRBV3-1 with TRBJ1-5; D unresolved. Germline values: CDR1 LGHDT, CDR2 YNNKEL (reference sequence). Between the trimmed V and J ends, which lost 1 base and 9 bases, there was a span of 13 bases. The CDR3 extends over 14 amino acids. The CDR3 region is CASSQGGGARPQHF. CDR3 nucleotide sequence: TGTGCCAGCAGCCAAGGTGGCGGTGCCCGGCCCCAGCATTTT.

The chain joins TRBV7-6 to TRBJ2-3, with 9 nucleotides matching TRBD1. Unmatched junction bases numbered 4, after V lost 5 bases and J lost 7 bases. Germline V lookup: CDR1 SGHVS, CDR2 FNYEAQ. CDR3 size: 13 residues. The CDR3 is CASSRDRVHTQYF. The CDR3 nucleotides are TGTGCCAGCAGCCGGGACAGGGTACATACGCAGTATTTT.

This clonotype has at least ten counts. The chain joins TRBV12-3 or TRBV12-4 to TRBJ2-2; TRBD2 matches 7 bases. This CDR3 contains 15 residues. V dropped 5 bases and J dropped 5; count of bases not matched to a gene: 8. This CDR3 reads CASSTGLRRTGELFF. The CDR3 DNA sequence: TGTGCCAGCAGTACGGGACTACGGCGGACCGGGGAGCTGTTTTTT.

The CDR3 sequence: CASSSQGRNEQFF. As DNA, the CDR3 is TGTGCCAGCAGCTCACAGGGGAGGAATGAGCAGTTCTTC. This chain links TRBV7-9 with TRBJ2-1; tentative D call: TRBD1 (7 bases). Germline V gene data show CDR1 as SEHNR and CDR2 as FQNEAQ (reference sequence). The CDR3 spans 13 residues. The V gene lost 4 bases and the J gene lost 7 bases, with 11 bases spanning the gap. The complete variable domain, with remaining parts taken from reference TRBV7-9 and TRBJ2-1, reads DTGVSQNPRHKITKRGQNVTFRCDPISEHNRLYWYRQTLGQGPEFLTYFQNEAQLEKSRLLSDRFSAERPKGSFSTLEIQRTEQGDSAMYLCASSSQGRNEQFFGPGTRLTVL.

CDR3 coding DNA: TGTGCCAGCAGTACTCCTAGCGGGAGGGCCGCGAGGACCCAGTACTTC. Translating it yields CASSTPSGRAARTQYF. The rearrangement joins TRBV6-2 or TRBV6-3 to TRBJ2-5, with 12 bases that match TRBD2. The CDR3 consists of 16 residues. Looked up from germline, CDR1 is MNHEY and CDR2 is SVGEGT. The J segment lost 7 bases and the V segment lost 5 bases, leaving 11 bases of the junction unmatched.

The chain carries TRBV3-1 and TRBJ2-1; D not certain. This CDR3 is built from 13 residues. Trimming took off 0 bases at V and 13 bases at J, with 13 bases between the two ends. Germline CDR1 and CDR2: LGHDT and YNNKEL (reference sequence). CDR3 nucleotides: TGTGCCAGCAGCCAAGATACTCCACGGCCACAGTTCTTC. It encodes CASSQDTPRPQFF.

This clonotype was seen ten or more times. The V call is TRBV5-1, the J call TRBJ1-1; 8 bases align to TRBD1. This CDR3 contains 16 residues. From germline, CDR1 is SGHRS and CDR2 YFSETQ. V dropped 1 base and J dropped 4; count of bases not matched to a gene: 9. CDR3 in amino acids: CASSLSGRGLVTEAFF. The CDR3 nucleotides read TGCGCCAGCAGCTTGTCAGGCAGGGGGCTGGTCACTGAAGCTTTCTTT.